This TCR beta chain was found in a study of T cell responses to AZD1222 COVID-19 vaccine. Of note for this clone: Its antigen is not identified.

The germline V and J ends were trimmed by 7 bases and 0 bases, with 10 bases remaining between them. The CDR3 runs 15 residues. Per the germline V gene, CDR1 is SNHLY and CDR2 is FYNNEI. Study-level results: Spike-specific TCR breadth and depth grew following two AZD1222 doses.

Profiling relied on immunoSEQ multiplex PCR, and the TCRdb table lists in-frame clones only, not all of them. In the table there are about 140,000 clones, 88% of which are singletons. The TCR sequence derives from an adult who received the AZD1222 COVID-19 vaccine. The material was peripheral blood, obtained 28 days after the second AZD1222 dose. This chain connects TRBV2 to TRBJ1-6; D not resolved. The CDR3 nucleotides read TGTGCCAGCAATCCTTCCAGCTCCTATAATTCACCCCTCCACTTT. Amino acid sequence: CASNPSSSYNSPLHF.